This TCR beta chain was obtained from a study of cytomegalovirus exposure and HLA in healthy donors. Remarks on this clone: Its cognate antigen is unknown.

Study-wide results and limits: HLA alleles showed associations with around 15,000 TCR beta sequences in a later analysis, at a 0.05 false discovery rate. A later analysis showed HLA-associated TCR beta chains outstripping equally common others in clonal expansion.

V was shortened by 2 bases and J by 9 bases, with 15 bases between the two germline ends. Germline-derived CDR1 and CDR2 are SGHDT and YYEEEE. The CDR3 loop spans 14 amino acids. Everyone who donated was a healthy bone marrow donor. Despite likely unrecorded immune exposures, the donors were nominally healthy at the time of sampling. The PCR contained 60 Vbeta and 13 Jbeta primers. Only in-frame clones appear in the TCRdb table, and some are missing; sequencing was by immunoSEQ multiplex PCR. The sample shows around 120,000 clones, 80% of them seen only once. The sequencing input was PBMCs. The rearrangement links TRBV5-6 to TRBJ2-1; a possible D gene is TRBD2 (5 bases). The receptor's source is a male donor in good health and CMV-seronegative. CDR3: CASSFFLAEIEQFF. For the CDR3, the DNA is TGTGCCAGCAGCTTTTTTCTAGCTGAGATTGAGCAGTTCTTC.